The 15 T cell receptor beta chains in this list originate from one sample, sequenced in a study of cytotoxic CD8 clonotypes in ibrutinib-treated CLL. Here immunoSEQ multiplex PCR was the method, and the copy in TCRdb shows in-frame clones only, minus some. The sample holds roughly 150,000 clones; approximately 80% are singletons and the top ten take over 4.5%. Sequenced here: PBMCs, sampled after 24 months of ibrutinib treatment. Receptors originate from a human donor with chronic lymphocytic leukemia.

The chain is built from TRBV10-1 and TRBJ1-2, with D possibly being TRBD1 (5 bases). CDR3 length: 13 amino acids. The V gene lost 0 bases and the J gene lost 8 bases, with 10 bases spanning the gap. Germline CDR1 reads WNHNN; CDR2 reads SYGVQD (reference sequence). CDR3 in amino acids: CASSESPGLGYTF. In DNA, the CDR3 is TGCGCCAGCAGTGAGTCACCAGGGCTCGGCTACACCTTC.

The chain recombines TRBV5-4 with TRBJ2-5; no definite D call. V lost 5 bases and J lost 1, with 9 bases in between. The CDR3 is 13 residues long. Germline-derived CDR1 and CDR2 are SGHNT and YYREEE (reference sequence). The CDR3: CASRIQSQETQYF. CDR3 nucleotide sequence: TGTGCCAGCAGAATTCAGTCCCAAGAGACCCAGTACTTC.

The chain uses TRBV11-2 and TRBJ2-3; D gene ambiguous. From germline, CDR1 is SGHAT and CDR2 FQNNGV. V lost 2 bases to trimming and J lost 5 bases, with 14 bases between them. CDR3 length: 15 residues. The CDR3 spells CASSLNSPRVDTQYF. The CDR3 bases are TGTGCCAGCAGCTTAAATTCTCCTAGGGTAGATACGCAGTATTTT. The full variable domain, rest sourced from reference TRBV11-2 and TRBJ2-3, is EAGVAQSPRYKIIEKRQSVAFWCNPISGHATLYWYQQILGQGPKLLIQFQNNGVVDDSQLPKDRFSAERLKGVDSTLKIQPAKLEDSAVYLCASSLNSPRVDTQYFGPGTRLTVL.

The CDR3, as DNA: TGTGCTAGTGGGCCCGACCAGCTTTCAAACACCGGGGAGCTGTTTTTT. Encoded protein: CASGPDQLSNTGELFF. The J gene is TRBJ2-2, the V gene TRBV12-5; D gene unclear. Germline CDR1 LGHNT, CDR2 FRNRAP. Trimming left V 6 bases short and J 2 bases short, with 16 bases between. There are 16 residues in the CDR3.

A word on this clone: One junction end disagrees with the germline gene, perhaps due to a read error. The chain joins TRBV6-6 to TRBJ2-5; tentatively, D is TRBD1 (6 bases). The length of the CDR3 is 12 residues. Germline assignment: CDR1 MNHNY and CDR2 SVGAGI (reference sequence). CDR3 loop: CASSTGKKSEDF. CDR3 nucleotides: TGTGCCAGCAGCACAGGGAAAAAGAGTGAGGACTTC.

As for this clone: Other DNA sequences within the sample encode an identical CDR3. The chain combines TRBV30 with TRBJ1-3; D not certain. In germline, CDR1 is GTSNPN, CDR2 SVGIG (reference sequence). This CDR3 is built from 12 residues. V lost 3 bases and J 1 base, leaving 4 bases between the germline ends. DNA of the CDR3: TGTGCCTGGAGCTCGTCTGGAAACACCATATATTTT. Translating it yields CAWSSSGNTIYF.

The CDR3 protein is CAWSVGQPPNTGELFF. The CDR3 DNA reads TGTGCCTGGAGTGTCGGACAGCCCCCGAACACCGGGGAGCTGTTTTTT. The genes are TRBV30 and TRBJ2-2; D is possibly TRBD1 (6 bases). Germline V CDR1 and CDR2: GTSNPN, SVGIG (reference sequence). V lost 0 bases and J 0 bases, leaving 11 bases between the germline ends. The CDR3 extends over 16 amino acids.

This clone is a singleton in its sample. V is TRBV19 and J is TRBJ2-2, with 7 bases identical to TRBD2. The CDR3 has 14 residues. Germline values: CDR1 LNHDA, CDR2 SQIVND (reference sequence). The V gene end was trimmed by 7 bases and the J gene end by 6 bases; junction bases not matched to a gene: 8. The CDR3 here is CASNRRGGSGELFF. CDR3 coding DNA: TGTGCCAGTAATAGGCGGGGAGGGTCCGGGGAGCTGTTTTTT.

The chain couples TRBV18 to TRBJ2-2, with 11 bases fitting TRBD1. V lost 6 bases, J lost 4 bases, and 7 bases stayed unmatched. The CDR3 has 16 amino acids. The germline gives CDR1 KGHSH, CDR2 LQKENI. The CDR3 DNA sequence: TGTGCCAGCTCTGCCGGACAGGGGGCGATCACCGGGGAGCTGTTTTTT. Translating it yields CASSAGQGAITGELFF.

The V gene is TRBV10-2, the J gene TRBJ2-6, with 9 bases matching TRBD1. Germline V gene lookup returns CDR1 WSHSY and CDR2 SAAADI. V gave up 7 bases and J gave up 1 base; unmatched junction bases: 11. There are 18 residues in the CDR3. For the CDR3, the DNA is TGCGCCAGCACCGCCCCCGGGACAGGGCTTTCTGGGGCCAACGTCCTGACTTTC. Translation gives CASTAPGTGLSGANVLTF.

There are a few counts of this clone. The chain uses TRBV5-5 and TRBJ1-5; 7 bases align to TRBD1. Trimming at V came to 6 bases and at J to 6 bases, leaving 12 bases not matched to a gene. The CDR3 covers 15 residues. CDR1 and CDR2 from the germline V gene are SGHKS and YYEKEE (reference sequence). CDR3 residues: CASTEIPGQSQPQHF. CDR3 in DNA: TGTGCCAGCACCGAAATACCGGGACAGTCTCAGCCCCAGCATTTT.

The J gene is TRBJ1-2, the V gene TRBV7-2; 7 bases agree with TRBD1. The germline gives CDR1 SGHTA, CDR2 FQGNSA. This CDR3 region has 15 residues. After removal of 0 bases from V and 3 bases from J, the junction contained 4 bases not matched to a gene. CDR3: CASSLAGQAYYGYTF. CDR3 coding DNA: TGTGCCAGCAGCTTAGCTGGACAGGCGTACTATGGCTACACCTTC.

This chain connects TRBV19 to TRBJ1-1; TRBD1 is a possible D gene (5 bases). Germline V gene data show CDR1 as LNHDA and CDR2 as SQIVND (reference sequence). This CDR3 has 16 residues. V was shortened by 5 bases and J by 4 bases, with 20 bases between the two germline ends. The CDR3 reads CASSVSAADRGTEAFF. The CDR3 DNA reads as TGTGCCAGTAGTGTATCGGCAGCGGATAGGGGCACTGAAGCTTTCTTT.

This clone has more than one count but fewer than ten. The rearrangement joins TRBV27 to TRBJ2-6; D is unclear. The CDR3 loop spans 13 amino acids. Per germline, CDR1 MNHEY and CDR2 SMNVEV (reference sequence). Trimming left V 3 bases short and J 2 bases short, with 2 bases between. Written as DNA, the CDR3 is TGTGCCAGCAGTTTCCCTGGGGCCAACGTCCTGACTTTC. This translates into CASSFPGANVLTF. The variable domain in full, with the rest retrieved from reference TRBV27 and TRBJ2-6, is EAQVTQNPRYLITVTGKKLTVTCSQNMNHEYMSWYRQDPGLGLRQIYYSMNVEVTDKGDVPEGYKVSRKEKRNFPLILESPSPNQTSLYFCASSFPGANVLTFGAGSRLTVL.

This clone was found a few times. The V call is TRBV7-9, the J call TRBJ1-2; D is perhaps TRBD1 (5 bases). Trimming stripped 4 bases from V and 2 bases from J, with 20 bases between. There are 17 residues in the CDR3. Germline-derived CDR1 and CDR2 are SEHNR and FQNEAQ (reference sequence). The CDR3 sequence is CASSSPGGEGLNYGYTF. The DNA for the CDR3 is TGTGCCAGCAGCTCCCCTGGGGGGGAAGGGCTGAACTATGGCTACACCTTC.